This TCR beta chain stems from a study of blood T cell repertoires in COVID-19. Study-wide background: The study drew acute and convalescent COVID-19 samples from the United States, Italy and Spain. PBMCs, B-cell-depleted T cells, or T cells were the source of the cDNA or gDNA that made up the material.

The repertoire was sequenced with immunoSEQ multiplex PCR; TCRdb's copy has only in-frame clones and lacks some. Of 97,000 or so clones detected, roughly 82% appear once; the ten largest clones hold around a sixth. Germline V gene sequence: CDR1 SGHNT, CDR2 YYREEE (reference sequence). Trimming pared 0 bases from V and 0 bases from J, leaving 12 bases between. There are 17 residues in the CDR3. Sequencing was done on a sample of peripheral blood. This chain links TRBV5-4 with TRBJ1-4, with D unresolved. This TCR derives from an elderly man with acute or convalescent COVID-19. In nucleotides, the CDR3 is TGTGCCAGCAGCTTGGATCGGGGTCCTGCAACTAATGAAAAACTGTTTTTT. This gives the protein CASSLDRGPATNEKLFF.